This TCR beta chain was identified in a study of shared clonotypes between healthy human individuals (dated by TCRdb to 2018 to 2020). Notes on the research overall: The cohort comprised two women and three men aged 18 to 49 years. The study deeply sequenced blood TCR repertoires of five healthy adults to estimate repertoire size and the extent of clonotype sharing between individuals. To increase sequencing depth and limit assay-specific biases, TCR repertoire library preparation and sequencing were carried out by different laboratories using diverse techniques. Per donor, leukapheresis produced somewhere between about 0.8 and 9.5 billion PBMCs.

What the research found in general, with its limitations: Based on pairwise subsampling, the degree of clonotype sharing among donors was expected to be affected by sequencing depth. Because the study included a small number of donors, the genetic and exposure-history diversity represented was limited. Only blood was sampled, and tissue TCR repertoires likely differ from those in blood.

The trim is 0 bases for V and 2 bases for J, with a gap of 5 bases between the germline ends. For CDR1 and CDR2, the germline V gene (reference sequence) lists SGHNT and YYREEE. Including cysteine and phenylalanine, the CDR3 has 14 amino acids. Left in the record is the CDR3 DNA by itself, 42 bases read in frame from the first base. Healthy HIV-negative adults with no recently reported acute infections or vaccinations were included as donors. Every donor was a Caucasian adult residing in Nashville, Tennessee, USA. For unsorted samples, 90 million or so PBMCs were counted and genomic DNA was extracted with the QIAamp DNA Blood Mini kit. After blood collection by leukapheresis, PBMCs were isolated using Ficoll-Histopaque density gradient centrifugation and then cryopreserved in the vapor phase of liquid nitrogen. To note about this clone: Its antigen is currently not known. Base qualities are not at hand, and no much larger clone is one base apart.

Using the deep immunoSEQ assay, TCR CDR3 regions were amplified from genomic DNA by multiplex PCR. Genomic DNA extracted from each cell subset was distributed evenly over all wells of several immunoSEQ 96-well plates, and each plate served as one replicate. Each replicate PCR for unsorted PBMC received approximately 0.3 ug genomic DNA, equal to about 30,000 T cell genomes. Ten immunoSEQ deep assay plates were used to sequence unsorted PBMC genomic DNA. Purified libraries were measured with a Qubit 3.0 fluorometer, size-checked on a Bioanalyzer 2100, and measured again with the KAPA Library Quantification kit. Each immunoSEQ 96-well plate was sequenced on its own single-read 150-cycle Illumina NextSeq 550 flow cell. Processing in the source paper ran as follows. Because the immunoSEQ output held only junctional sequences and lacked quality scores, the filtering could not match the filtering applied to full-length reads. To assign V/J genes and CDR3, sequences were annotated against IMGT germline references using PyIR, a Python wrapper for IgBLAST v1.9. Reads were filtered out if the reads had weak V/J assignments (E-value above 1e-6), no CDR3, stop codons, out-of-frame junctions, or ambiguous translated residues. A V3J clonotype was defined by an identical inferred V gene, J gene, and CDR3 amino acid sequence. Percentage overlap between repertoires was computed as shared unique clonotypes divided by the size of the smaller repertoire. Three approaches were used to assess repertoire richness: RTK rarefaction, the Chao1 estimator, and Recon v2.1 estimates of unobserved clonotypes. Entries here come from immuneACCESS through TCRdb and include only in-frame sequences with V and J called. Some clones fail to appear in such tables; in the studies checked, an unresolved V gene covers under half of the shortfall, and the cause of the remainder is unknown. That table furnishes V, J and clone size, whereas the DNA furnished D and trimming. A total of about 480,000 clones appear in this sample, 75% to 80% of them only once. Approximately 13% of the sample is in the top ten clones.

This TCR derives from a woman in her forties in good health. Some clones in this sample may be carry-over from other donors' samples. The specimen sequenced was PBMCs. The chain uses TRBV5-4 and TRBJ1-4; there is no confident call for the D gene. The DNA reads as follows: TGTGCCAGCAGCTTGGGACGGACTAATGAAAAACTGTTTTTT. The translation is CASSLGRTNEKLFF.